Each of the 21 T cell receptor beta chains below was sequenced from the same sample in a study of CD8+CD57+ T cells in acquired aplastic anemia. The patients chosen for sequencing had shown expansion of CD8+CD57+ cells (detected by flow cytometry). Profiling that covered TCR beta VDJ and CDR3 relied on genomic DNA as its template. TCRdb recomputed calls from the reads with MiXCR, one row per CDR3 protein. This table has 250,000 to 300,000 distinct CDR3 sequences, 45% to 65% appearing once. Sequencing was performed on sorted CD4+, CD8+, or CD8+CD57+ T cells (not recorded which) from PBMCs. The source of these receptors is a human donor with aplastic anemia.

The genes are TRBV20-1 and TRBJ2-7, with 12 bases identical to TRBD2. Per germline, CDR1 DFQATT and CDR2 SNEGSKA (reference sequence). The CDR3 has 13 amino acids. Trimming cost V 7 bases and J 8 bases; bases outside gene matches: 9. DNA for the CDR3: TGCAGTGTTCTAGCGGGGGGGCAGTACAAGCAGTACTTC. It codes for CSVLAGGQYKQYF.

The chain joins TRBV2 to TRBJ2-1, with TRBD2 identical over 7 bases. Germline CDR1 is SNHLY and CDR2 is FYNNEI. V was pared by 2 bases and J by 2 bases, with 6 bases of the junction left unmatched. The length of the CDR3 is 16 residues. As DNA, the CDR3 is TGTGCCAGCAGTGAAAGGTCGGGAGGCCCCTACAATGAGCAGTTCTTC. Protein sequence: CASSERSGGPYNEQFF. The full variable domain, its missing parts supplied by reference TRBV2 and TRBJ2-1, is EPEVTQTPSHQVTQMGQEVILRCVPISNHLYFYWYRQILGQKVEFLVSFYNNEISEKSEIFDDQFSVERPDGSNFTLKIRSTKLEDSAMYFCASSERSGGPYNEQFFGPGTRLTVL.

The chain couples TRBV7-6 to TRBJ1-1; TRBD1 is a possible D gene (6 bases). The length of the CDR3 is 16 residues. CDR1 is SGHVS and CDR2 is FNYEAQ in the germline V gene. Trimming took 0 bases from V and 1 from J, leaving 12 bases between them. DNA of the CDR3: TGTGCCAGCAGCTTAGCGTTTAGGACAGAGAACACTGAAGCTTTCTTT. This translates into CASSLAFRTENTEAFF. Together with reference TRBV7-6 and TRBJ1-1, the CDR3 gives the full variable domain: GAGVSQSPRYKVTKRGQDVALRCDPISGHVSLYWYRQALGQGPEFLTYFNYEAQQDKSGLPNDRFSAERPEGSISTLTIQRTEQRDSAMYRCASSLAFRTENTEAFFGQGTRLTVV.

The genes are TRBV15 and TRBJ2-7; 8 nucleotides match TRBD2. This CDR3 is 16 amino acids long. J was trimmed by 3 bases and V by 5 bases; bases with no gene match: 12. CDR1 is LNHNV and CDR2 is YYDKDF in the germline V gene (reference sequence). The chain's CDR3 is CATSSVPGGTHYEQYF. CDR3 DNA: TGTGCCACCAGCTCAGTTCCGGGGGGGACACACTACGAGCAGTACTTC.

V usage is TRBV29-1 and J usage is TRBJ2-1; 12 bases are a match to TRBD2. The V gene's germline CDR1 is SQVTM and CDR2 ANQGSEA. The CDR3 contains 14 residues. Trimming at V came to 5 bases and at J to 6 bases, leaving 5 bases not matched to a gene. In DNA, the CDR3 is TGCAGCGTTTCAAGACTAGCGGGGGTCAATGAGCAGTTCTTC. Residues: CSVSRLAGVNEQFF.

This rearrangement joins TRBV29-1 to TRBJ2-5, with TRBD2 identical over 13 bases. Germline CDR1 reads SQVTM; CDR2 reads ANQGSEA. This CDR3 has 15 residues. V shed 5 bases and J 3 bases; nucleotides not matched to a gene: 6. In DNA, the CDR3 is TGCAGCGTTAACGGACTAGCGGGAGATGAAGAGACCCAGTACTTC. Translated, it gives CSVNGLAGDEETQYF.

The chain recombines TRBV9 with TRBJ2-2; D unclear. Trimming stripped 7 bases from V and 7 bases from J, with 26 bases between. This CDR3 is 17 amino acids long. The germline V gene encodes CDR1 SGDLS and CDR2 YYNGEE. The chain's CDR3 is CASGPLGSGPLNGELFF. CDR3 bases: TGTGCCAGCGGCCCACTGGGGTCAGGACCTCTCAACGGGGAGCTGTTTTTT.

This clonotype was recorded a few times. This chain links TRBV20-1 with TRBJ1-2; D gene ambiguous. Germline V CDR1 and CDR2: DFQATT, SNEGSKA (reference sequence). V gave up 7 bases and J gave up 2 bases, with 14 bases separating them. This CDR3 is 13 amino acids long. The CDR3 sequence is CSVEVPGNYGYTF. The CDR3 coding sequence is TGCAGTGTCGAAGTCCCGGGGAACTATGGCTACACCTTC.

CDR3 protein: CATRQSGTGELFF. The CDR3 DNA sequence: TGTGCCACCAGGCAGTCAGGCACCGGGGAGCTGTTTTTT. The V gene is TRBV24-1, the J gene TRBJ2-2, with D hard to call. The germline gives CDR1 KGHDR, CDR2 SFDVKD. V lost 7 bases and J 4 bases, leaving 9 bases between the germline ends. This CDR3 has 13 residues.

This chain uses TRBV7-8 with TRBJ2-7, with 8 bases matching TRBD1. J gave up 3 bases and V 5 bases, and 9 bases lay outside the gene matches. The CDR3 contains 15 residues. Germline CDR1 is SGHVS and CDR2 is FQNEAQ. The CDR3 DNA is TGTGCCAGCAGCACTTCCCTTACAGGGGGCTACGAGCAGTACTTC. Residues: CASSTSLTGGYEQYF.

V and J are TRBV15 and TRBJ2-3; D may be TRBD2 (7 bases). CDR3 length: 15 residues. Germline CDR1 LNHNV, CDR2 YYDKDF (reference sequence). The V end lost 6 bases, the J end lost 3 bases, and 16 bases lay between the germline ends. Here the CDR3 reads CATREGGGLTDTQYF. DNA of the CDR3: TGTGCCACCAGGGAGGGGGGGGGGTTGACAGATACGCAGTATTTT.

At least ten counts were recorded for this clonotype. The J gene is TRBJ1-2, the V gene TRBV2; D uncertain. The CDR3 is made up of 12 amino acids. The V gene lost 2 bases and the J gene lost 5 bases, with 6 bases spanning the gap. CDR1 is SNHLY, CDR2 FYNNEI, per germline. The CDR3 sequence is CASSERDYGYTF. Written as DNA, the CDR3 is TGTGCCAGCAGTGAAAGGGATTATGGCTACACCTTC.

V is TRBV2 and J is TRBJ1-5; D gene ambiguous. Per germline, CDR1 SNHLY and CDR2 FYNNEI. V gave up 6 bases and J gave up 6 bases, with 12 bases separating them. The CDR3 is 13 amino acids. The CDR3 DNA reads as TGTGCCAGCAGCCAATTTAGGAGTCAGCCCCAGCATTTT. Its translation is CASSQFRSQPQHF.

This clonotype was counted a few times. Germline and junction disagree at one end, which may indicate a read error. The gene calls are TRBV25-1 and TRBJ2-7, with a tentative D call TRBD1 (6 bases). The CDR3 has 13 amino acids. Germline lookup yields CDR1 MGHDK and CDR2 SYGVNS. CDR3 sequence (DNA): TGTGCCAGTAGTGACCCCACAGGGAGCGAGCAGTACTTC. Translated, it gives CASSDPTGSEQYF.

Here the CDR3 reads CASSALLGDSNQETQYF. For the CDR3, the DNA is TGTGCCAGCAGCGCTCTCTTGGGGGACAGCAACCAAGAGACCCAGTACTTC. This rearrangement joins TRBV7-9 to TRBJ2-5, with 7 bases that match TRBD1. The CDR3 length is 17 residues. The germline CDR1 and CDR2 sequences are SEHNR and FQNEAQ (reference sequence). The J segment lost 0 bases and the V segment lost 5 bases, leaving 12 bases of the junction unmatched.

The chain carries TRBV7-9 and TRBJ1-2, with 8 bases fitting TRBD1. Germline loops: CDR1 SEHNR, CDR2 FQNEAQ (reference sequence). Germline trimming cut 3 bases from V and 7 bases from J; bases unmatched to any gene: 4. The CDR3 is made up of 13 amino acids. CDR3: CASSFQQGAGYTF. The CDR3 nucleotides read TGTGCCAGCAGCTTCCAGCAGGGGGCTGGCTACACCTTC.

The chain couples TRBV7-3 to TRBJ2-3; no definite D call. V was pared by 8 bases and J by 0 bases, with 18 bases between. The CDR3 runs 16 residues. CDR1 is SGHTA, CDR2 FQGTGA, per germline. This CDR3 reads CASSPSRPVSTDTQYF. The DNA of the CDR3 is TGTGCCAGCTCTCCCTCGAGGCCAGTTAGCACAGATACGCAGTATTTT. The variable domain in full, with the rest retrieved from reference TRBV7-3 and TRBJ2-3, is GAGVSQTPSNKVTEKGKYVELRCDPISGHTALYWYRQSLGQGPEFLIYFQGTGAADDSGLPNDRFFAVRPEGSVSTLKIQRTERGDSAVYLCASSPSRPVSTDTQYFGPGTRLTVL.

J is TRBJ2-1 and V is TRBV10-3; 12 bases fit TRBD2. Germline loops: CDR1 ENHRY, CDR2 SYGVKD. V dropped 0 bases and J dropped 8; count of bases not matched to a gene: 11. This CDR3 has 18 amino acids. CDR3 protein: CAISESAASGGARDEQFF. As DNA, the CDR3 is TGTGCCATCAGTGAGTCGGCGGCTAGCGGGGGGGCCCGGGATGAGCAGTTCTTC.

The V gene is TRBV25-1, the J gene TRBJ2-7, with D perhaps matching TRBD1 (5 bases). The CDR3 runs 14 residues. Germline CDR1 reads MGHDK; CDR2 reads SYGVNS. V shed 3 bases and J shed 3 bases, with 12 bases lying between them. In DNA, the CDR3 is TGTGCCAGCAGTGACCGCTCTGACAGCTACGAGCAGTACTTC. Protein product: CASSDRSDSYEQYF.

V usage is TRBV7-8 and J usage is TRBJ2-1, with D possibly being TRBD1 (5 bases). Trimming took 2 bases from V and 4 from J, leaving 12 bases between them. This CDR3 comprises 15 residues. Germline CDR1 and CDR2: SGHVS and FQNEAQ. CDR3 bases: TGTGCCAGCAGCTTAAGGCAGGGAAGGTACAATGAGCAGTTCTTC. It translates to CASSLRQGRYNEQFF.

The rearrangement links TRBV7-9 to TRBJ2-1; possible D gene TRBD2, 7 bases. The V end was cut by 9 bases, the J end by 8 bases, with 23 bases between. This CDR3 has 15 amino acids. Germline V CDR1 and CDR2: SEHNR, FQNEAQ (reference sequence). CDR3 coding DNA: TGTGCCAGTAGTATTGGGGGGGGCGGTTTCTATGAGCAGTTCTTC. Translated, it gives CASSIGGGGFYEQFF.